This T cell receptor (beta chain) was observed in a study of cytomegalovirus exposure and HLA in healthy donors. The PCR used 60 Vbeta and 13 Jbeta primers. TCRdb's copy holds only in-frame clones and misses some; the assay was immunoSEQ multiplex PCR. The top ten hold more than 1.2% of the sample, which has approximately 150,000 clones, 65% to 85% seen once. Whole-study findings and limits: There were several of the most significant clusters that appeared linked to common viral pathogens in a later analysis. Cytomegalovirus status, reportedly, was diagnosed with high specificity and sensitivity by the classifier.

As for this clone: Its antigen is still unknown.

This cohort consisted of healthy bone marrow donors. At collection, donors were nominally healthy, but unrecorded immune exposures were probable. Germline V gives CDR1 SQVTM, CDR2 ANQGSEA. The CDR3 length is 13 residues. V was shortened by 4 bases and J by 0 bases, with 8 bases between the two germline ends. V usage is TRBV29-1 and J usage is TRBJ2-3; no firm D call. This sequence originates from a man aged 55 to 70 in good health and CMV-seronegative. Sequenced: PBMCs. CDR3 protein: CSVGYESTDTQYF. For the CDR3, the DNA is TGCAGCGTTGGTTACGAGAGCACAGATACGCAGTATTTT.